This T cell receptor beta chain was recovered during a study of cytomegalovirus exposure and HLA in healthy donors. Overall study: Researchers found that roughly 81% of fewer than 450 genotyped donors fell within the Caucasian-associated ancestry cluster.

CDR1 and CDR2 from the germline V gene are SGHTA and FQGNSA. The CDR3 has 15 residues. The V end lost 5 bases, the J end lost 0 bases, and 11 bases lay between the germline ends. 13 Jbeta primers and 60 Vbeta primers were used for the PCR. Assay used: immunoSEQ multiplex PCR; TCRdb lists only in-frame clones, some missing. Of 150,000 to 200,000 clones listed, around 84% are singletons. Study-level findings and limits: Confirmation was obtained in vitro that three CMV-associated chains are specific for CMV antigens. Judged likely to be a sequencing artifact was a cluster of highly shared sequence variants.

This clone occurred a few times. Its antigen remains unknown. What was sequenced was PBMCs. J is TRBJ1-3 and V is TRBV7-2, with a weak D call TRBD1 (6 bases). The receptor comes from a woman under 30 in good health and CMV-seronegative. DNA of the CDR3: TGTGCCAGCAGCCCGGGGGGCCCCTCTGGAAACACCATATATTTT. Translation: CASSPGGPSGNTIYF.